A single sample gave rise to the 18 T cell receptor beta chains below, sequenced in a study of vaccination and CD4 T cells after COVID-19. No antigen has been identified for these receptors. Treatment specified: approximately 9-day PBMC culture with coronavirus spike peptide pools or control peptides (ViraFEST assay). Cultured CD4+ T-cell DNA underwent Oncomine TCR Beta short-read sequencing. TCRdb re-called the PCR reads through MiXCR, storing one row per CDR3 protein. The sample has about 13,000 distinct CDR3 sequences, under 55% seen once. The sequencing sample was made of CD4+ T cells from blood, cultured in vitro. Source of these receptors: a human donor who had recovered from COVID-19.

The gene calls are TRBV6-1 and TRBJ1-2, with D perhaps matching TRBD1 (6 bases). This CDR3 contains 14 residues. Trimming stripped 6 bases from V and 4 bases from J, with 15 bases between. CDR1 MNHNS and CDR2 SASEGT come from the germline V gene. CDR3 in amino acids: CASSSRQASYGYTF. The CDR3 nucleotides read TGTGCCAGCAGCTCCCGACAGGCCTCCTATGGCTACACCTTC.

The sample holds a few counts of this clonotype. The CDR3 nucleotides are TGCAGCGTTAGAAGTCTCGCTGAAGCTTTCTTT. Its translation: CSVRSLAEAFF. This chain uses TRBV29-1 with TRBJ1-1; D not certain. Germline-derived CDR1 and CDR2 are SQVTM and ANQGSEA. Trimming pared 5 bases from V and 6 bases from J, leaving 10 bases between. The CDR3 totals 11 residues.

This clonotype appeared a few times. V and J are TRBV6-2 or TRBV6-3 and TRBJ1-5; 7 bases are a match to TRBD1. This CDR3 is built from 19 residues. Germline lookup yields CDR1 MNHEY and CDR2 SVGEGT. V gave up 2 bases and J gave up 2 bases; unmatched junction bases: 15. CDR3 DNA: TGTGCCAGCAGTTACGTGGTCAGGGGGGGTGCAGACGGCAATCAGCCCCAGCATTTT. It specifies CASSYVVRGGADGNQPQHF.

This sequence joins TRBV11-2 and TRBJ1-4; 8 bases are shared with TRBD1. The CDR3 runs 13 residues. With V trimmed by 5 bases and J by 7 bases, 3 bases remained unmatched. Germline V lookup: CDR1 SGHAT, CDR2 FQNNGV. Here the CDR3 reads CASSQDRAEKLFF. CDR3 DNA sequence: TGTGCCAGCAGCCAGGACAGGGCTGAAAAACTGTTTTTT.

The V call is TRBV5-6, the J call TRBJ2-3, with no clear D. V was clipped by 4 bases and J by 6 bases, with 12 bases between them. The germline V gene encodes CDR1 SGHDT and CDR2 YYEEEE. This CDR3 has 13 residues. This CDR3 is CASSMTLRDTQYF. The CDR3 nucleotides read TGTGCCAGCAGCATGACCCTTAGGGATACGCAGTATTTT. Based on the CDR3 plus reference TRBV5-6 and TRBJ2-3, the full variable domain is DAGVTQSPTHLIKTRGQQVTLRCSPKSGHDTVSWYQQALGQGPQFIFQYYEEEERQRGNFPDRFSGHQFPNYSSELNVNALLLGDSALYLCASSMTLRDTQYFGPGTRLTVL.

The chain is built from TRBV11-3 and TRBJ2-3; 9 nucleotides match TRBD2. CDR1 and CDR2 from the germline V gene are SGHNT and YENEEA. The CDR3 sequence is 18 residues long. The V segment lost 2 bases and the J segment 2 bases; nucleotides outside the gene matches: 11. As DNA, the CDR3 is TGTGCCAGCAGCTTAACACTTGGCGGGGGGGCCTCCACAGATACGCAGTATTTT. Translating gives CASSLTLGGGASTDTQYF.

CDR3 coding DNA: TGCAGCGGCGCAATGAACTATGGCTACACCTTC. This codes for CSGAMNYGYTF. The chain has TRBV29-1 and TRBJ1-2; D unclear. Trimming shortened V by 7 bases and J by 2 bases, and 8 bases separated the two germline ends. Germline-derived CDR1 and CDR2 are SQVTM and ANQGSEA. This CDR3 spans 11 amino acids. The full variable domain, completed using reference TRBV29-1 and TRBJ1-2, is SAVISQKPSRDICQRGTSLTIQCQVDSQVTMMFWYRQQPGQSLTLIATANQGSEATYESGFVIDKFPISRPNLTFSTLTVSNMSPEDSSIYLCSGAMNYGYTFGSGTRLTVV.

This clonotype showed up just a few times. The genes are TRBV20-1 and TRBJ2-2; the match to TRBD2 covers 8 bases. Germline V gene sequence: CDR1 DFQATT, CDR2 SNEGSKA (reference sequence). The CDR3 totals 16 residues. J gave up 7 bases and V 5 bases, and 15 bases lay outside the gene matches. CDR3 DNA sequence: TGCAGTGCTGTGGGGGTTCGGGGGGGATTCGACGGGGAGCTGTTTTTT. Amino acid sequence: CSAVGVRGGFDGELFF.

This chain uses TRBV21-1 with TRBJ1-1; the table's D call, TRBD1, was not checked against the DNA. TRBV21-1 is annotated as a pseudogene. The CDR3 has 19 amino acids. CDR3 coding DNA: TGTGCCAGCAGCAAAGATATGGGGGCAGGGGCCCCGTTAAACACTGAAGCTTTCTTT. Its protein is CASSKDMGAGAPLNTEAFF.

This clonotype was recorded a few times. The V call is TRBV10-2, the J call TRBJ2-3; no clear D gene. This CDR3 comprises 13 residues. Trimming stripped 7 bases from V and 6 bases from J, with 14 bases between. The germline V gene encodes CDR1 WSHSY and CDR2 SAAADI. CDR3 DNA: TGCGCCAGCATTCTGGGGTCCGCGGATACGCAGTATTTT. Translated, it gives CASILGSADTQYF.

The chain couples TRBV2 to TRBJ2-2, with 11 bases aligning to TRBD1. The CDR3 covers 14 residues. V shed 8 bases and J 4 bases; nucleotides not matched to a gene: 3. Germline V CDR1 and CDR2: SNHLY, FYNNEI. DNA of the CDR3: TGTGCCAGCGGGGACAGGGGGGGCACCGGGGAGCTGTTTTTT. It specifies CASGDRGGTGELFF.

CDR3 DNA: TGTGCCAGCAGTCAAGGGGGCAAAGTTAACTATGGCTACACCTTC. It encodes CASSQGGKVNYGYTF. The chain has TRBV6-1 and TRBJ1-2; 7 positions match TRBD1. V was clipped by 5 bases and J by 1 base; unmatched bases: 7. The CDR3 runs to 15 residues. Germline-derived CDR1 and CDR2 are MNHNS and SASEGT.

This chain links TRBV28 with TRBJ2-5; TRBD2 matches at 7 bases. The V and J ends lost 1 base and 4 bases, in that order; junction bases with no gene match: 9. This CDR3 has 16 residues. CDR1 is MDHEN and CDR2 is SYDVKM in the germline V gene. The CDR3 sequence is CASSLSSRLAGETQYF. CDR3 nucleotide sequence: TGTGCCAGCAGTTTATCCTCGAGACTAGCTGGAGAGACCCAGTACTTC.

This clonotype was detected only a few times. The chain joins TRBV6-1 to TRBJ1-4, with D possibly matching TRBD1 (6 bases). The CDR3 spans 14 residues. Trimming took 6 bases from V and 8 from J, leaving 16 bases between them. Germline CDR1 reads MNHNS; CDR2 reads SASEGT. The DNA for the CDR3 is TGTGCCAGCAGGCCACAGGGTTTCAGGGAAAAACTGTTTTTT. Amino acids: CASRPQGFREKLFF.

The CDR3 bases are TGTGCCAGCAGAAACAGGGGACAGACGACAGATACGCAGTATTTT. It yields the protein CASRNRGQTTDTQYF. V usage is TRBV6-1 and J usage is TRBJ2-3, with 7 bases lining up with TRBD1. V shed 6 bases, J shed 3 bases, and the junction held 9 bases outside the gene matches. CDR1 and CDR2 (germline): MNHNS, SASEGT. The CDR3 contains 15 residues.

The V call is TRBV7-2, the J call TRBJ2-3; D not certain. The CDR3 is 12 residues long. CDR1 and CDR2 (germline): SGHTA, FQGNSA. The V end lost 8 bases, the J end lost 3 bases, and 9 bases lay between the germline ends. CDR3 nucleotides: TGTGCCAGCCGAGCTGGAACAGATACGCAGTATTTT. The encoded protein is CASRAGTDTQYF.

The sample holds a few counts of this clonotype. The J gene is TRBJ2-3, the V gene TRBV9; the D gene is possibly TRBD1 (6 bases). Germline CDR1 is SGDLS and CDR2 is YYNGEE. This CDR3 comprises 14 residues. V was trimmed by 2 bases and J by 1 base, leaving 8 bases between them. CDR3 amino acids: CASSVGQRTDTQYF. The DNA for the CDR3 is TGTGCCAGCAGCGTTGGACAGCGCACAGATACGCAGTATTTT. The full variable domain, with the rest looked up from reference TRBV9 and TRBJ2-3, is DSGVTQTPKHLITATGQRVTLRCSPRSGDLSVYWYQQSLDQGLQFLIQYYNGEERAKGNILERFSAQQFPDLHSELNLSSLELGDSALYFCASSVGQRTDTQYFGPGTRLTVL.

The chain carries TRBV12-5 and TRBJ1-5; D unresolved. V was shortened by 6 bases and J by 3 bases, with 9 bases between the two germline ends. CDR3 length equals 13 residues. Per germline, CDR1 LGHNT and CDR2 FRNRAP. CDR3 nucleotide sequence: TGTGCTAGTGGCCGTGAAGACAATCAGCCCCAGCATTTT. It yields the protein CASGREDNQPQHF.